Following are 23 T cell receptor beta chains from one sample sequenced in a study of CD8 T cells in Susac syndrome. It was with random hexamers that roughly 0.45 to 1 ug RNA was reverse transcribed. One entry per CDR3 protein results from TCRdb running MiXCR on the immunoSEQ multiplex PCR reads. The data contain just over 300,000 distinct CDR3 sequences, approximately 90% of them singletons. Sequenced input: CD4+ T cells from PBMCs. These receptors were obtained from a human donor with multiple sclerosis.

This clonotype showed up just once. The chain carries TRBV7-3 and TRBJ2-1; D unclear. This CDR3 has 13 amino acids. CDR1 SGHTA and CDR2 FQGTGA come from the germline V gene. V was cut by 5 bases and J by 5 bases, with 10 bases left in between. The CDR3 DNA reads as TGTGCCAGCAGCCAACCCCAGCACAATGAGCAGTTCTTC. Its translation is CASSQPQHNEQFF.

The chain couples TRBV3-1 to TRBJ2-5, with D perhaps matching TRBD1 or TRBD2 (6 bases each). Germline CDR1 and CDR2: LGHDT and YNNKEL (reference sequence). V shed 6 bases and J shed 1 base, with 15 bases lying between them. This CDR3 spans 15 amino acids. The CDR3 spells CASSLRGVLQETQYF. The CDR3 DNA follows: TGTGCCAGCAGTCTAAGGGGGGTACTCCAAGAGACCCAGTACTTC.

The rearrangement joins TRBV7-9 to TRBJ2-3; 12 positions agree with TRBD2. The V and J ends lost 10 bases and 2 bases, in that order; junction bases with no gene match: 4. This CDR3 contains 14 residues. Germline assignment: CDR1 SEHNR and CDR2 FQNEAQ (reference sequence). The CDR3 nucleotides read TGTGCCATTACTAGCGGGGGGTCCACAGATACGCAGTATTTT. Its translation is CAITSGGSTDTQYF.

This sequence joins TRBV5-4 and TRBJ1-2, with 7 bases aligning to TRBD1. CDR1 SGHNT and CDR2 YYREEE come from the germline V gene (reference sequence). This CDR3 comprises 14 residues. Unmatched junction bases numbered 6, after V lost 5 bases and J lost 2 bases. CDR3 sequence reads: CASRGMGQNYGYTF. CDR3 bases: TGTGCCAGCAGGGGTATGGGACAGAACTATGGCTACACCTTC. The whole variable domain, remainder taken from reference TRBV5-4 and TRBJ1-2, is ETGVTQSPTHLIKTRGQQVTLRCSSQSGHNTVSWYQQALGQGPQFIFQYYREEENGRGNFPPRFSGLQFPNYSSELNVNALELDDSALYLCASRGMGQNYGYTFGSGTRLTVV.

V gene TRBV4-3 combines with J gene TRBJ2-1, with D possibly being TRBD2 (5 bases). Germline values: CDR1 LGHNA, CDR2 YSLEER. The ends were cut back, 0 bases at V and 10 bases at J, with 16 bases in the middle. The CDR3 totals 15 residues. This CDR3 is CASSQDAGRWAEQFF. The CDR3, as DNA: TGCGCCAGCAGCCAAGACGCGGGCCGCTGGGCAGAGCAGTTCTTC.

This clonotype appeared a single time. This chain links TRBV20-1 with TRBJ1-1, with D unresolved. The CDR3 totals 11 residues. Trimming stripped 6 bases from V and 7 bases from J, with 12 bases between. Germline assignment: CDR1 DFQATT and CDR2 SNEGSKA (reference sequence). This chain's CDR3 is CSATSRVEAFF. The CDR3 region has the DNA TGCAGTGCCACATCGCGGGTTGAAGCTTTCTTT.

This clonotype appeared a single time. J is TRBJ2-6 and V is TRBV6-5; possibly TRBD2 for D (7 bases). CDR1 and CDR2 (germline): MNHEY, SVGAGI. With 0 bases removed from V and 3 bases from J, the gap between germline ends came to 12 bases. The CDR3 runs 17 residues. The CDR3 sequence is CASSYSRGAGGANVLTF. The CDR3, as DNA: TGTGCCAGCAGTTACTCCCGGGGGGCAGGTGGGGCCAACGTCCTGACTTTC.

This sequence joins TRBV2 and TRBJ1-1; D may be TRBD1 (5 bases). V lost 11 bases and J lost 4, with 20 bases in between. Looked up from germline, CDR1 is SNHLY and CDR2 is FYNNEI. The CDR3 is 14 residues long. The CDR3 DNA follows: TGTGCCTCCCGAGGGGAGTCGGGGCCCACTGAAGCTTTCTTT. As protein: CASRGESGPTEAFF.

This clonotype was seen only a few times. The chain is built from TRBV30 and TRBJ1-6; the D gene is possibly TRBD1 (6 bases). CDR3 length: 14 amino acids. The V gene lost 0 bases and the J gene lost 7 bases, with 10 bases spanning the gap. Germline V gene lookup returns CDR1 GTSNPN and CDR2 SVGIG (reference sequence). CDR3 amino acids: CAWSVGGANSPLHF. The CDR3 coding sequence is TGTGCCTGGAGTGTTGGGGGGGCGAATTCACCCCTCCACTTT.

The CDR3 DNA sequence: TGCAGTGCTAGGAGGACTAGCGGGGGGGGCACAGATACGCAGTATTTT. Residues: CSARRTSGGGTDTQYF. V usage is TRBV20-1 and J usage is TRBJ2-3, with 15 nucleotides matching TRBD2. Germline lookup yields CDR1 DFQATT and CDR2 SNEGSKA (reference sequence). V lost 3 bases and J lost 1; bases outside the gene matches: 2. The CDR3 has 16 amino acids.

V gene TRBV29-1 combines with J gene TRBJ2-2; D is possibly TRBD1 (6 bases). The germline gives CDR1 SQVTM, CDR2 ANQGSEA. There are 15 residues in the CDR3. V lost 4 bases and J lost 3, with 15 bases in between. The CDR3 protein is CSVGAGTTDTGELFF. In DNA, the CDR3 is TGCAGCGTTGGAGCTGGGACAACAGACACCGGGGAGCTGTTTTTT.

This chain links TRBV30 with TRBJ1-6, with 8 nucleotides matching TRBD1. V was clipped by 4 bases and J by 9 bases; unmatched bases: 2. Germline V gene sequence: CDR1 GTSNPN, CDR2 SVGIG (reference sequence). This CDR3 region has 12 residues. CDR3 sequence reads: CAWTGGVSPLHF. The CDR3 region has the DNA TGTGCCTGGACAGGGGGCGTTTCACCCCTCCACTTT.

This chain links TRBV6-1 with TRBJ1-5, with a possible D match to TRBD1 (5 bases). The germline V and J ends were trimmed by 1 base and 2 bases, with 18 bases remaining between them. Germline CDR1 and CDR2: MNHNS and SASEGT. The CDR3 consists of 18 residues. CDR3 amino acids: CASSEGAWGGSGNQPQHF. As DNA, the CDR3 is TGTGCCAGCAGTGAAGGAGCGTGGGGGGGTTCGGGCAATCAGCCCCAGCATTTT.

The V call is TRBV6-4, the J call TRBJ2-3, with 8 bases aligning to TRBD2. The CDR3 is 14 residues long. The junction had 5 bases not matched to a gene; V was cut back by 5 bases and J by 4 bases. Germline V lookup: CDR1 MRHNA, CDR2 SNTAGT. The CDR3 is CASSPGGAADTQYF. The DNA of the CDR3 is TGTGCCAGCAGTCCGGGGGGGGCCGCAGATACGCAGTATTTT.

The V gene is TRBV7-2, the J gene TRBJ2-7; D remains ambiguous. Trimming stripped 1 base from V and 6 bases from J, with 16 bases between. Germline V CDR1 and CDR2: SGHTA, FQGNSA. This CDR3 has 15 amino acids. CDR3 DNA: TGTGCCAGCAGCTTAGTCAATGGCCGGGCAGGCGAGCAGTACTTC. Translation: CASSLVNGRAGEQYF.

The V call is TRBV29-1, the J call TRBJ2-3; tentatively, D is TRBD2 (5 bases). CDR1 and CDR2 (germline): SQVTM, ANQGSEA. This CDR3 comprises 14 residues. V was pared by 3 bases and J by 2 bases, with 12 bases between. The CDR3 loop is CSVEKYGITDTQYF. The CDR3 DNA reads TGCAGCGTTGAGAAGTACGGGATCACAGATACGCAGTATTTT.

This sequence joins TRBV6-5 and TRBJ2-5; either TRBD1 or TRBD2 may supply D (6 bases each). The V end was cut by 0 bases, the J end by 4 bases, with 9 bases between. This CDR3 spans 14 amino acids. CDR1 MNHEY and CDR2 SVGAGI come from the germline V gene. The CDR3 DNA follows: TGTGCCAGCAGTTACTCAGGGGGGCGAGAGACCCAGTACTTC. It codes for CASSYSGGRETQYF.

This sequence joins TRBV20-1 and TRBJ2-7, with a tentative D call TRBD1 (6 bases). Deletions cut 1 base from V and 0 bases from J, with 22 bases between. Germline CDR1 reads DFQATT; CDR2 reads SNEGSKA (reference sequence). This CDR3 is 18 amino acids long. CDR3 DNA: TGCAGTGCTAGAGCATTTAGGACAGCACCCTTGGCCTCCTACGAGCAGTACTTC. Its protein product is CSARAFRTAPLASYEQYF.

J is TRBJ1-1 and V is TRBV2; 7 nucleotides agree with TRBD1. The V and J ends lost 4 bases and 5 bases, in that order; junction bases with no gene match: 7. Germline-derived CDR1 and CDR2 are SNHLY and FYNNEI. CDR3 length: 14 amino acids. The CDR3 DNA follows: TGTGCCAGCAGTGGCGGAGGGGGCGATACTGAAGCTTTCTTT. As protein: CASSGGGGDTEAFF.

The J gene is TRBJ2-5, the V gene TRBV5-6; D perhaps matches TRBD1 (5 bases). V lost 7 bases and J 2 bases, leaving 27 bases between the germline ends. The germline gives CDR1 SGHDT, CDR2 YYEEEE. The CDR3 is made up of 18 amino acids. The CDR3: CASAWYVVSGNLQETQYF. The CDR3 region has the DNA TGTGCCAGCGCTTGGTATGTAGTTTCAGGGAACCTACAAGAGACCCAGTACTTC.

This chain connects TRBV7-9 to TRBJ1-2; 9 bases align to TRBD1. After removal of 2 bases from V and 4 bases from J, the junction contained 11 bases not matched to a gene. This CDR3 has 17 amino acids. CDR1 SEHNR and CDR2 FQNEAQ come from the germline V gene (reference sequence). The CDR3 DNA follows: TGTGCCAGCAGCTTACCTCCGGGACAGGGTTTCTCCTATGGCTACACCTTC. Its translation is CASSLPPGQGFSYGYTF.

This clonotype was observed a single time. V gene TRBV12-3 or TRBV12-4 combines with J gene TRBJ1-5, with 7 bases lining up with TRBD1. The CDR3 consists of 13 residues. V gave up 5 bases and J gave up 11 bases; unmatched junction bases: 9. In nucleotides, the CDR3 is TGTGCCAGCAGTCCCCCGGGACAGTTGGCCCAGCATTTT. Its protein is CASSPPGQLAQHF.

This chain joins TRBV7-8 and TRBJ2-4; possibly TRBD2 for D (6 bases). V gave up 0 bases and J gave up 3 bases, with 9 bases separating them. The CDR3 extends over 15 amino acids. Germline CDR1 reads SGHVS; CDR2 reads FQNEAQ. The CDR3 is CASSLAVGGKNIQYF. The CDR3 coding sequence is TGTGCCAGCAGCTTAGCGGTGGGGGGCAAAAACATTCAGTACTTC. Full variable domain (remainder filled in from reference TRBV7-8 and TRBJ2-4): GAGVSQSPRYKVAKRGQDVALRCDPISGHVSLFWYQQALGQGPEFLTYFQNEAQLDKSGLPSDRFFAERPEGSVSTLKIQRTQQEDSAVYLCASSLAVGGKNIQYFGAGTRLSVL.